This T cell receptor beta chain was sequenced in a study of CD8+ T cells in alopecia areata. Across the study: Donor skin was harvested from roughly 6-12-month-old C3H/HeJ mice with spontaneous alopecia and grafted onto approximately 7-11-week-old female C3H/HeJ recipients. Overall study results and limits: Normal-skin resident alphabeta T cells also appear among scalp sample sequences. Compared with mice, patients displayed less clear TCR sharing, possibly for HLA-related reasons.

The CDR3 has 14 residues. Germline loops: CDR1 NNHDY, CDR2 SYVADS. The V gene lost 5 bases and the J gene lost 4 bases, with 15 bases spanning the gap. Cells that came from pooled cutaneous lymph nodes were sorted using CD4, CD8alpha, NKG2D, NKG2ACE and other markers. This clone turned up a few times. Its antigen remains unidentified. Any gene name here is a mouse gene name. The read halts 4 residues ahead of the CDR3 end, with the missing end drawn from the germline J gene. cDNA reverse transcribed from extracted RNA served as the sequencing template. The repertoire was sequenced with immunoSEQ multiplex PCR; TCRdb's copy has only in-frame clones and lacks some. The sample holds 270,000 or so clones, and no clone turns up only once.

The genes are TRBV13-3 and TRBJ1-1; D may be TRBD1 (6 bases). The receptor was isolated from a C3H/HeJ mouse with alopecia areata. The strain is characterized by the MHC haplotype H2-k. What was sequenced was CD4+ T cells sorted from a lymph node. The sequenced part of the CDR3 DNA is TGTGCCAGCAGCCGCGGGAGGGGGAGCACA. Protein product: CASSRGRGST. The full CDR3 protein is CASSRGRGSTEVFF.